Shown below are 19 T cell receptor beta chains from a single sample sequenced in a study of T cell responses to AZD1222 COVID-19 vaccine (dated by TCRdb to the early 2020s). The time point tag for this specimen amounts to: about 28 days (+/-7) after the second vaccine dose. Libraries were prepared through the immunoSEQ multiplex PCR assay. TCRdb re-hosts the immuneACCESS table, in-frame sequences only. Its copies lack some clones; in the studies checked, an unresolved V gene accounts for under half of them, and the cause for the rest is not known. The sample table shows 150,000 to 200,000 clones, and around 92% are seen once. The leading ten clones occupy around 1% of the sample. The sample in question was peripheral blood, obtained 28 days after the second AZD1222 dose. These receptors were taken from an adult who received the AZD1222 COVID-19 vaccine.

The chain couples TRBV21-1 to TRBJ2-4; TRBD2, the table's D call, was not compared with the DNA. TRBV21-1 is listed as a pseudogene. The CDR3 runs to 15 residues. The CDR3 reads CASSPGRGPKNIQYF. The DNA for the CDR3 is TGTGCCAGCAGCCCCGGGAGGGGGCCCAAAAACATTCAGTACTTC.

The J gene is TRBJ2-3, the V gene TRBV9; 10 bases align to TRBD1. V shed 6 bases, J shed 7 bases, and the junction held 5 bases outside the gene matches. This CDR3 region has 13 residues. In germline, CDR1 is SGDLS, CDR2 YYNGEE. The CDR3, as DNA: TGTGCCAGCAAAGGGACAGGGGACAATACGCAGTATTTT. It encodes CASKGTGDNTQYF.

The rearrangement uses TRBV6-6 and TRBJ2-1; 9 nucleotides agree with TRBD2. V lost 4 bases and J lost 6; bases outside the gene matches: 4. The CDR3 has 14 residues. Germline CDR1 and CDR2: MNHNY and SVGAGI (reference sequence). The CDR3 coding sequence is TGTGCCAGCAGTTCAAGCGGGGGGCGCAATGAGCAGTTCTTC. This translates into CASSSSGGRNEQFF.

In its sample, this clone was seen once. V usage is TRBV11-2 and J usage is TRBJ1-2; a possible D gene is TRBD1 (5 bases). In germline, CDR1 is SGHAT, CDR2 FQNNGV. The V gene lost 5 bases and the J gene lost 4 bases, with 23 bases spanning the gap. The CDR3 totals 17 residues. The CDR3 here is CASSPGTVLNRVYGYTF. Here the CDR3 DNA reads TGTGCCAGCAGCCCTGGGACCGTACTAAACCGGGTCTATGGCTACACCTTC.

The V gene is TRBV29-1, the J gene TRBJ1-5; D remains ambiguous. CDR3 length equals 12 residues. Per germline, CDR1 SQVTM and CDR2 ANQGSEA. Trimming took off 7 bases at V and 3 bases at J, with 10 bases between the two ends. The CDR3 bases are TGCAGCGCCGCCCGGGACAATCAGCCCCAGCATTTT. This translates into CSAARDNQPQHF.

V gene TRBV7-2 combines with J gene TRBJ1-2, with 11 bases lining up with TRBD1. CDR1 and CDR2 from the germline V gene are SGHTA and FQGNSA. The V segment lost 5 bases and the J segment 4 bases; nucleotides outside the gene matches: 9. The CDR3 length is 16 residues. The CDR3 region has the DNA TGTGCCAGCAGCCCTAATGCCGGGACAGGGGGCTATGGCTACACCTTC. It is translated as CASSPNAGTGGYGYTF. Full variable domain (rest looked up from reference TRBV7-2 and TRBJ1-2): GAGVSQSPSNKVTEKGKDVELRCDPISGHTALYWYRQSLGQGLEFLIYFQGNSAPDKSGLPSDRFSAERTGGSVSTLTIQRTQQEDSAVYLCASSPNAGTGGYGYTFGSGTRLTVV.

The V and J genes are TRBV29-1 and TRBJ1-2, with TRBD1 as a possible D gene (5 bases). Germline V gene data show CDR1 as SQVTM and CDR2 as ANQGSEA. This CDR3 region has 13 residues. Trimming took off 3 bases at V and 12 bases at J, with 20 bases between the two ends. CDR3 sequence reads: CSVDRGRRAEHTF. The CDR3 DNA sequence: TGCAGCGTTGATAGGGGTCGCCGCGCGGAACACACCTTC.

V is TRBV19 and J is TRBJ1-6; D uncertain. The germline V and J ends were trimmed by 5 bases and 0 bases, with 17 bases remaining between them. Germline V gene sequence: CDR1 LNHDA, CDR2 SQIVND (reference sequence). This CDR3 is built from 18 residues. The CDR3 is CASSSLDSSSSYNSPLHF. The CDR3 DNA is TGTGCCAGTAGTTCCCTTGACTCCTCGAGCTCCTATAATTCACCCCTCCACTTT.

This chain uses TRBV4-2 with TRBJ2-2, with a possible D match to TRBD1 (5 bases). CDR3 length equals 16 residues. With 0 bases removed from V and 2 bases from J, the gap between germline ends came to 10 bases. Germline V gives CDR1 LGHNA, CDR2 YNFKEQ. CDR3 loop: CASSQEGVGNTGELFF. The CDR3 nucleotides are TGTGCCAGCAGCCAAGAAGGGGTTGGCAACACCGGGGAGCTGTTTTTT.

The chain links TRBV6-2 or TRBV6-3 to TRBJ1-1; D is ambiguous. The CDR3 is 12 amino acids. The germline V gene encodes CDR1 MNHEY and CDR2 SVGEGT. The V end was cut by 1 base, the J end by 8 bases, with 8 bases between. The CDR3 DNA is TGTGCCAGCAGTTACTATGGACCCGAAGCTTTCTTT. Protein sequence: CASSYYGPEAFF.

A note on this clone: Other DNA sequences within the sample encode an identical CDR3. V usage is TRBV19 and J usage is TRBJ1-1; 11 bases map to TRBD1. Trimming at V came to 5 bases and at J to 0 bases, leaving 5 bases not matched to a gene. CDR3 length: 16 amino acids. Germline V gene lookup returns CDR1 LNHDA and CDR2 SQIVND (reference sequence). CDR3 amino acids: CASSPRTGGMNTEAFF. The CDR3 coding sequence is TGTGCCAGTAGTCCACGGACAGGGGGCATGAACACTGAAGCTTTCTTT.

This CDR3 is CAISESVKGGQFF. In DNA, the CDR3 is TGTGCCATCAGTGAGTCCGTGAAGGGTGGGCAGTTCTTC. The chain joins TRBV10-3 to TRBJ2-1; D is ambiguous. Trimming removed 0 bases at V and 12 bases at J, with 12 bases between. Per germline, CDR1 ENHRY and CDR2 SYGVKD. The CDR3 runs 13 residues.

Here the CDR3 reads CASSRREVETQYF. The DNA of the CDR3 is TGTGCCAGCAGCCGTCGAGAGGTAGAGACCCAGTACTTC. The chain carries TRBV3-1 (or the pseudogene TRBV3-2) and TRBJ2-5; no clear D. The CDR3 loop spans 13 amino acids. From germline, CDR1 is LGHDT and CDR2 YNNKEL (reference sequence). Trimming left V 4 bases short and J 4 bases short, with 10 bases between.

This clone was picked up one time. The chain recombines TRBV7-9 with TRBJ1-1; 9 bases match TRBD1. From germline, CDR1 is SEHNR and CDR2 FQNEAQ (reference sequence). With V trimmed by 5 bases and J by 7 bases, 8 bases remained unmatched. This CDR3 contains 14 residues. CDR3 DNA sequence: TGTGCCAGCAGCACCGGGACAGGGCGAAATGAAGCTTTCTTT. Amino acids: CASSTGTGRNEAFF.

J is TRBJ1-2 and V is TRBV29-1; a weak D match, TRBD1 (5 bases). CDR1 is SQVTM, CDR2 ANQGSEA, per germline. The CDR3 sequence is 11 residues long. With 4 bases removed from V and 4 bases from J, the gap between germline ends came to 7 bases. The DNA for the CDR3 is TGCAGCGTTGGGGGCCCCTATGGCTACACCTTC. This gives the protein CSVGGPYGYTF.

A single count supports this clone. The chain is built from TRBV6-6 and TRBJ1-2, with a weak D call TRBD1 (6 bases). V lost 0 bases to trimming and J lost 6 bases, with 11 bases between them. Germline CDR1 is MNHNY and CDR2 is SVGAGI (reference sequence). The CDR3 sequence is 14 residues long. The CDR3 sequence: CASSYSRQAHGYTF. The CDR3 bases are TGTGCCAGCAGTTACTCCCGACAGGCGCATGGCTACACCTTC.

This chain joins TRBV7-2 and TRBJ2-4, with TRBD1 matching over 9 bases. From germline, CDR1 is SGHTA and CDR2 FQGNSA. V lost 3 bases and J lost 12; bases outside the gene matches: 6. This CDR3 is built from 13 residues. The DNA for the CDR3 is TGTGCCAGCAGCTTCGGGACAGGGAGGGCTCAGTACTTC. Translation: CASSFGTGRAQYF.

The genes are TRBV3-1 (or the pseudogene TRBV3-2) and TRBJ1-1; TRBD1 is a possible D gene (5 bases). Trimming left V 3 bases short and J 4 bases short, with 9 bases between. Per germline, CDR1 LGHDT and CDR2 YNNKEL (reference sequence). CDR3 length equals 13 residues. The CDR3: CASSQRGGTEAFF. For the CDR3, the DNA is TGTGCCAGCAGCCAGCGGGGGGGCACTGAAGCTTTCTTT.

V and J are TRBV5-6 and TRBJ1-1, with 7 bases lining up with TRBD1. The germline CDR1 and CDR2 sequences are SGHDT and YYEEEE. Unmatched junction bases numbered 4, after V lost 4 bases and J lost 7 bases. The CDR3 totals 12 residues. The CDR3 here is CASSHQGDEAFF. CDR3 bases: TGTGCCAGCAGCCACCAGGGGGATGAAGCTTTCTTT.